The present T cell receptor beta chain was sequenced within a study of shared clonotypes between healthy human individuals. Study results and limitations: For naive CD4 cells, 4% to 6% of clonotypes were shared across a few donors. Non-shared clonotypes were found to have lower generation probabilities than the clonotypes that were shared by all four of the sorted-subset donors.

The method was immunoSEQ multiplex PCR; TCRdb's version includes in-frame clones alone and lacks a portion of them. The sample includes hundreds of thousands of clones, 90% to 96% of them seen just once. In regard to this clone: Its matching antigen is unknown.

Between the trimmed V and J ends, which lost 7 bases and 3 bases, there was a span of 15 bases. The germline V gene encodes CDR1 LNHDA and CDR2 SQIVND (reference sequence). This CDR3 has 15 residues. This TCR was recovered from a woman aged 25 to 39 in good health. The rearrangement uses TRBV19 and TRBJ2-2, with D perhaps matching TRBD1 (6 bases). Sequencing was done on a sample of naive CD4+ T cells sorted from blood. The sample's subset: CD45RA+ positively selected. For the CDR3, the DNA is TGTGCCAGTATCCCTAGGGGGAGTTACACCGGGGAGCTGTTTTTT. Its translation is CASIPRGSYTGELFF. Full variable domain (rest looked up from reference TRBV19 and TRBJ2-2): DGGITQSPKYLFRKEGQNVTLSCEQNLNHDAMYWYRQDPGQGLRLIYYSQIVNDFQKGDIAEGYSVSREKKESFPLTVTSAQKNPTAFYLCASIPRGSYTGELFFGEGSRLTVL.